The clone carrying this T cell receptor beta chain came up a few times. Its target is unknown. MiXCR, run by TCRdb on the reads, gives a single entry per CDR3 protein. The top ten hold over 90% of the sample, which has about 85,000 distinct CDR3 sequences, roughly half seen once. The data are from a study of T cell repertoires in cytomegalovirus infection. The CDR3 consists of 22 residues. Germline values: CDR1 SGHVS, CDR2 FQNEAQ. J was trimmed by 0 bases and V by 1 base; bases with no gene match: 16. The TCR was taken from a human donor in good health (CMV status not recorded). Some clones in this sample may be carry-over from other donors' samples. The starting material was CD8+ T cells from cultured PBMCs, obtained from culture after CMV antigen stimulation. The chain links TRBV7-8 to TRBJ2-1; 12 nucleotides align to TRBD2. The CDR3 DNA reads TGTGCCAGCAGCTTAGGATCCCCGGGACTAGCGGGTGGCGGCGGCTCCTACAATGAGCAGTTCTTC. Translation: CASSLGSPGLAGGGGSYNEQFF.